One and the same sample provided the 18 T cell receptor beta chains below, sequenced in a study of spatial heterogeneity in lung cancer. TCRdb re-called the 5' RACE reads through MiXCR, storing one row per CDR3 protein. The table shows fewer than 15,000 distinct CDR3 sequences, with around 5% occurring only once. The time point: sample taken at primary tumor resection. Sequencing covered unsorted whole RNA taken from tumor, nontumor lung or frozen PBMC. The material sequenced was lung tumor tissue, taken at surgery. The source is a human donor with early-stage non-small cell lung cancer.

Of note for this clonotype: The library was designed around alpha chains, so this beta chain is a stray read whose abundance carries little weight. The chain couples TRBV10-3 to TRBJ2-7, with TRBD1 matching 7 bases. This CDR3 spans 12 amino acids. Germline V lookup: CDR1 ENHRY, CDR2 SYGVKD. With V trimmed by 5 bases and J by 4 bases, 2 bases remained unmatched. This chain's CDR3 is CAISRQGYEQYV. CDR3 coding DNA: TGTGCCATCAGTCGACAGGGTTACGAGCAGTACGTC.

In its sample, this clonotype was seen many times. As an off-target read in a library built for alpha chains, this beta chain has a frequency of little significance. The chain couples TRBV4-3 to TRBJ1-1; TRBD1 aligns across 7 bases. The CDR3 length is 14 residues. V dropped 0 bases and J dropped 7; count of bases not matched to a gene: 5. Germline values: CDR1 LGHNA, CDR2 YSLEER. The CDR3 sequence: CASSQDKGAGEAFF. The CDR3 bases are TGCGCCAGCAGCCAAGATAAGGGGGCAGGTGAAGCTTTCTTT.

By share, this clonotype ranks as medium-sized. This beta chain lies outside the target of a library built for alpha chains; its clone size means little. The chain has TRBV7-2 and TRBJ1-6; maybe TRBD1 (6 bases). V lost 0 bases and J lost 7, with 13 bases in between. The CDR3 length is 16 residues. In germline, CDR1 is SGHTA, CDR2 FQGNSA. Here the CDR3 reads CASSLAHRARNSPLHF. The CDR3 region has the DNA TGTGCCAGCAGCTTAGCCCACAGGGCTAGGAATTCACCCCTCCACTTT.

This clonotype rates as medium-sized. This beta chain slipped into a library made for alpha chains as a stray read, so its size is not meaningful. CDR3 coding DNA: TGTGCCAGCACCTTTGACAGGGTTAATTCACCCCTCCACTTT. It is translated as CASTFDRVNSPLHF. This chain links TRBV3-1 with TRBJ1-6; 7 nucleotides align to TRBD1. Germline V gene lookup returns CDR1 LGHDT and CDR2 YNNKEL (reference sequence). V lost 7 bases to trimming and J lost 6 bases; unmatched junction nucleotides: 6. The CDR3 contains 14 residues.

This clonotype was detected ten times or more. Because the library targeted alpha chains, this beta chain is an off-target read whose size means little. This chain connects TRBV13 to TRBJ1-5; D perhaps matches TRBD1 (6 bases). The CDR3 has 14 residues. V was cut by 3 bases and J by 2 bases, with 8 bases left in between. From germline, CDR1 is PRHDT and CDR2 FYEKMQ (reference sequence). The CDR3 DNA reads as TGTGCCAGCAGCTTCAGGGGCGGCAATCAGCCCCAGCATTTT. It is translated as CASSFRGGNQPQHF.

There are many counts of this clonotype. A library made for alpha chains picked up this beta chain off target, so its size means little. The J gene is TRBJ2-7, the V gene TRBV18; 7 bases match TRBD2. From germline, CDR1 is KGHSH and CDR2 LQKENI. The CDR3 has 15 residues. The V segment lost 6 bases and the J segment 3 bases; nucleotides outside the gene matches: 11. This CDR3 reads CASSPGGGRSYEQYF. CDR3 nucleotide sequence: TGTGCCAGCTCCCCTGGGGGGGGAAGGAGCTACGAGCAGTACTTC.

This clonotype showed up many times. With the library built for alpha chains, this beta chain is off target and its frequency is not meaningful. CDR3 sequence reads: CSARGNNEQFF. For the CDR3, the DNA is TGCAGTGCTAGAGGTAACAATGAGCAGTTCTTC. The chain is built from TRBV20-1 and TRBJ2-1, with D unclear. Germline CDR1 is DFQATT and CDR2 is SNEGSKA (reference sequence). The V gene lost 1 base and the J gene lost 5 bases, with 3 bases spanning the gap. The CDR3 runs 11 residues.

This clonotype was found many times. Within a library made for alpha chains, this beta chain is off target, and its count is uninformative. The rearrangement joins TRBV5-1 to TRBJ2-2; tentatively, D is TRBD1 (5 bases). Germline CDR1 SGHRS, CDR2 YFSETQ. The V gene lost 3 bases and the J gene lost 7 bases, with 19 bases spanning the gap. The CDR3 extends over 16 amino acids. The CDR3 bases are TGCGCCAGCAGCTCAGTCCAACCACCGGACAACGGGGAGCTGTTTTTT. This sequence encodes CASSSVQPPDNGELFF. Using reference TRBV5-1 and TRBJ2-2 for the parts outside the CDR3, the full variable domain is KAGVTQTPRYLIKTRGQQVTLSCSPISGHRSVSWYQQTPGQGLQFLFEYFSETQRNKGNFPGRFSGRQFSNSRSEMNVSTLELGDSALYLCASSSVQPPDNGELFFGEGSRLTVL.

This clonotype has ten or more counts. The library was designed around alpha chains, so this beta chain is a stray read whose abundance carries little weight. The chain couples TRBV3-1 to TRBJ2-1; 9 bases align to TRBD1. J gave up 2 bases and V 0 bases, and 5 bases lay outside the gene matches. CDR3 length equals 17 residues. From germline, CDR1 is LGHDT and CDR2 YNNKEL (reference sequence). In DNA, the CDR3 is TGTGCCAGCAGCCAAGAGAGGACAGGGGTCACCTACAATGAGCAGTTCTTC. Amino acid sequence: CASSQERTGVTYNEQFF.

This clonotype was recorded at least ten times. Since it is a stray read in a library aimed at alpha chains, this beta chain has a size that is not meaningful. This chain links TRBV29-1 with TRBJ2-3; D possibly corresponds to TRBD2 (6 bases). The germline V and J ends were trimmed by 2 bases and 5 bases, with 11 bases remaining between them. Germline CDR1 SQVTM, CDR2 ANQGSEA. This CDR3 is built from 13 residues. Here the CDR3 DNA reads TGCAGCGTTGAATACTCGGGGGTAGATACGCAGTATTTT. Protein: CSVEYSGVDTQYF.

In its sample, this clonotype was seen many times. This beta chain lies outside the target of a library built for alpha chains; its clone size means little. The chain joins TRBV4-3 to TRBJ1-1; 7 positions match TRBD1. V shed 0 bases and J 8 bases; nucleotides not matched to a gene: 6. This CDR3 has 14 residues. The germline gives CDR1 LGHNA, CDR2 YSLEER. Written as DNA, the CDR3 is TGCGCCAGCAGCCAAGATTCAGGGGGACTAGAAGCTTTCTTT. Its protein product is CASSQDSGGLEAFF.

At least ten counts were recorded for this clonotype. The library was prepared for alpha chains; this beta chain is a stray read, so its frequency means little. The chain couples TRBV13 to TRBJ1-2; D not resolved. The germline V gene encodes CDR1 PRHDT and CDR2 FYEKMQ (reference sequence). Trimming pared 5 bases from V and 4 bases from J, leaving 11 bases between. CDR3 length equals 13 residues. CDR3 protein: CASSLGSGYGYTF. DNA for the CDR3: TGTGCCAGCAGCCTGGGGTCCGGCTATGGCTACACCTTC.

This clonotype rates as large. For a library built for alpha chains, this beta chain is a stray read; little rests on its size. The gene calls are TRBV7-2 and TRBJ1-1, with D perhaps matching TRBD1 (6 bases). V was pared by 5 bases and J by 0 bases, with 13 bases between. Germline values: CDR1 SGHTA, CDR2 FQGNSA. This CDR3 has 15 amino acids. For the CDR3, the DNA is TGTGCCAGCAGCAAACAGGGTCTACTGAACACTGAAGCTTTCTTT. Translated: CASSKQGLLNTEAFF. Combining the CDR3 with reference TRBV7-2 and TRBJ1-1 gives the whole variable domain GAGVSQSPSNKVTEKGKDVELRCDPISGHTALYWYRQSLGQGLEFLIYFQGNSAPDKSGLPSDRFSAERTGGSVSTLTIQRTQQEDSAVYLCASSKQGLLNTEAFFGQGTRLTVV.

The sample holds many counts of this clonotype. As an off-target read in a library built for alpha chains, this beta chain has a frequency of little significance. CDR3 sequence: CAWSPTAGGSYEQYF. CDR3 DNA: TGTGCCTGGAGTCCCACGGCGGGGGGGTCCTACGAGCAGTACTTC. The V gene is TRBV30, the J gene TRBJ2-7; 9 positions agree with TRBD2. The CDR3 sequence is 15 residues long. From germline, CDR1 is GTSNPN and CDR2 SVGIG (reference sequence). Trimming cost V 2 bases and J 1 base; bases outside gene matches: 6.

Concerning this clonotype itself: For a library built for alpha chains, this beta chain is a stray read; little rests on its size. V and J are TRBV28 and TRBJ1-5; D perhaps matches TRBD1 (5 bases). This CDR3 contains 15 residues. Germline values: CDR1 MDHEN, CDR2 SYDVKM. V was pared by 7 bases and J by 7 bases, with 20 bases between. CDR3 amino acids: CASTSWRGGEQPQHF. CDR3 bases: TGTGCCAGCACCTCATGGAGGGGAGGCGAGCAGCCCCAGCATTTT.

This clonotype was observed many times. This beta chain came through as a stray read in a library set up for alpha chains, and its size says little. V and J are TRBV3-1 and TRBJ1-1; possibly TRBD1 for D (5 bases). V was trimmed by 4 bases and J by 5 bases, leaving 11 bases between them. The CDR3 has 13 amino acids. Looked up from germline, CDR1 is LGHDT and CDR2 is YNNKEL (reference sequence). CDR3 nucleotide sequence: TGTGCCAGCAGCCTCAGGGCGAGGACTGAAGCTTTCTTT. As protein: CASSLRARTEAFF.

The sample holds many counts of this clonotype. Found in a library prepared for alpha chains, this beta chain is an off-target read, and its abundance has little meaning. This chain joins TRBV18 and TRBJ2-3, with D hard to call. Per germline, CDR1 KGHSH and CDR2 LQKENI. The CDR3 runs 11 residues. V was cut by 5 bases and J by 3 bases, with 3 bases left in between. The CDR3 bases are TGTGCCAGCTCATGGACAGATACGCAGTATTTT. It is translated as CASSWTDTQYF.

This clonotype was counted at least ten times. Being off target in a library aimed at alpha chains, this beta chain has a size of little meaning. CDR3 DNA sequence: TGTGCCAGCAGCTTAGGCGGGAGGGCCGTAGATACGCAGTATTTT. Residues: CASSLGGRAVDTQYF. The chain joins TRBV7-2 to TRBJ2-3; 9 bases line up with TRBD2. The CDR3 is 15 residues long. The junction had 4 bases not matched to a gene; V was cut back by 1 base and J by 5 bases. Germline CDR1 SGHTA, CDR2 FQGNSA.